The clone carrying this TCR beta chain was counted only a few times. This specimen comes from a study of blood T cells in healthy people across ages. Primers used in a second PCR of roughly 7 to 11 cycles were a sample-barcoded 5' primer and a J-beta primer mix. TCRdb recomputed calls from the 5' RACE reads with MiXCR, one row per CDR3 protein. The sample contains 1.5 million to 2 million distinct CDR3 sequences, about 49% of which appear only once. This CDR3 spans 17 amino acids. The V gene's germline CDR1 is MDHEN and CDR2 SYDVKM. V lost 7 bases and J 0 bases, leaving 19 bases between the germline ends.

This chain joins TRBV28 and TRBJ2-4; TRBD2 is a possible D gene (6 bases). The origin of this receptor is a woman aged 40 to 50 in good health. The specimen sequenced was blood. The CDR3 region has the DNA TGTGCCAGCACCCTCGGGGGTACAGGCGTAGCCAAAAACATTCAGTACTTC. Residues: CASTLGGTGVAKNIQYF.